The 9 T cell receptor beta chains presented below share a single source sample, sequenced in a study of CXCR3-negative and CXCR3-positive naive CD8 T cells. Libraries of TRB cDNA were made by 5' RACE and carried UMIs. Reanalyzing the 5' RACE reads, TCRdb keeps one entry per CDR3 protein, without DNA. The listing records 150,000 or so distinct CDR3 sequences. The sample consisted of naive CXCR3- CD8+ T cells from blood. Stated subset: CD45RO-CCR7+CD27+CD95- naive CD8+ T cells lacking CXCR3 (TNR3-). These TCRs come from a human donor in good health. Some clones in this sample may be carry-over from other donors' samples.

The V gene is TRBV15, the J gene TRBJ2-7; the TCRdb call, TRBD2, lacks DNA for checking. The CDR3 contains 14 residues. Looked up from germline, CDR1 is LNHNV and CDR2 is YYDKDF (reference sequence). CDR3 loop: CATARAGGGYEQYF.

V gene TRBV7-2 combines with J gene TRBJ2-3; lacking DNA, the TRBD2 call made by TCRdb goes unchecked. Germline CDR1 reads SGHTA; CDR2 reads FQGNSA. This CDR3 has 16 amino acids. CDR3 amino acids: CASSLAIAGSTDTQYF. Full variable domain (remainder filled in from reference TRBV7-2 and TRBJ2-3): GAGVSQSPSNKVTEKGKDVELRCDPISGHTALYWYRQSLGQGLEFLIYFQGNSAPDKSGLPSDRFSAERTGGSVSTLTIQRTQQEDSAVYLCASSLAIAGSTDTQYFGPGTRLTVL.

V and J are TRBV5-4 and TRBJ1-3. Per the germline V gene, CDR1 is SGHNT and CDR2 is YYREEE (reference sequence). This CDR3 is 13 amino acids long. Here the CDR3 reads CASIPDSGNTIYF.

The CDR3 loop is CASSLSENSYNEQFF. The V and J genes are TRBV3-1 and TRBJ2-1; the TRBD2 assignment by TCRdb is unverifiable without DNA. CDR1 and CDR2 from the germline V gene are LGHDT and YNNKEL (reference sequence). The CDR3 contains 15 residues.

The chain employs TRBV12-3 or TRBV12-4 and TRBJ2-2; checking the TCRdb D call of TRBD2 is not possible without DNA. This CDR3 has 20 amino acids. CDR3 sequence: CASRAPRGFGTSGRTGELFF.

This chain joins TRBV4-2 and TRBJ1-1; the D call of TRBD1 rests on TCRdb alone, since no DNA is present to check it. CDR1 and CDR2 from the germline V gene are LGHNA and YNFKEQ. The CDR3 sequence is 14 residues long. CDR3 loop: CASSQGGQGLEAFF.

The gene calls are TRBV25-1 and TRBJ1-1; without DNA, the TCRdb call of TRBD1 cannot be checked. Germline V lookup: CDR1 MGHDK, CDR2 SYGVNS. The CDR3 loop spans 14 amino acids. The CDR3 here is CASSELGQNTEAFF.

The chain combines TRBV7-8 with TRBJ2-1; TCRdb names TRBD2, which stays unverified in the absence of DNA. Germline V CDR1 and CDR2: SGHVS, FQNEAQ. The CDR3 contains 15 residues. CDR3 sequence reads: CASSAIAGGYNEQFF.

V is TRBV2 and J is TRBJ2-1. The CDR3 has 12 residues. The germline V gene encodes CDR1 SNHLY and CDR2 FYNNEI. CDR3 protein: CASSAWDNEQFF.